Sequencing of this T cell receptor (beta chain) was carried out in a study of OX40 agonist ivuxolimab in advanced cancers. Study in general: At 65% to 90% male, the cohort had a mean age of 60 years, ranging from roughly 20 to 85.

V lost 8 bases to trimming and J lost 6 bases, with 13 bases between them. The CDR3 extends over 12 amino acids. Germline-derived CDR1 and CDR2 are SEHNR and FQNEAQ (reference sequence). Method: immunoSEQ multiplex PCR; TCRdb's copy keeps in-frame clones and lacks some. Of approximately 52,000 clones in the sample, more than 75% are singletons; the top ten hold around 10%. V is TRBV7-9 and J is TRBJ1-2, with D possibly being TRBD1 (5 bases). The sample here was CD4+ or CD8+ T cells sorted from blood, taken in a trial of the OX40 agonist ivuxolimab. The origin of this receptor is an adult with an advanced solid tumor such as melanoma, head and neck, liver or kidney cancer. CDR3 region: CASGRGRDGYTF. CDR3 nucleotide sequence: TGTGCCAGCGGCCGGGGCCGCGATGGCTACACCTTC. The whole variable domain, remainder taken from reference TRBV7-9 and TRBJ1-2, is DTGVSQNPRHKITKRGQNVTFRCDPISEHNRLYWYRQTLGQGPEFLTYFQNEAQLEKSRLLSDRFSAERPKGSFSTLEIQRTEQGDSAMYLCASGRGRDGYTFGSGTRLTVV.